This T cell receptor beta chain was recorded in a study of vaccination and CD4 T cells after COVID-19. Time point given: late sampling 161 to 241 days after vaccination in a few convalescent patients. Specified treatment: roughly ten-day PBMC culture with coronavirus spike peptide pools or control peptides (ViraFEST assay). The CDR3 is made up of 15 amino acids. The germline V gene encodes CDR1 MDHEN and CDR2 SYDVKM. Between the trimmed V and J ends, which lost 5 bases and 1 base, there was a span of 14 bases. About this clonotype: Its antigen is not known.

Oncomine TCR Beta short-read sequencing was applied to DNA from cultured CD4+ T cells. TCRdb re-derived calls from the PCR reads in MiXCR, one entry per CDR3 protein. This sample has 20,000 or so distinct CDR3 sequences, with around 42% found just once. The material sequenced was CD4+ T cells from blood, cultured in vitro, taken about 7 months after SARS-CoV-2 vaccination. This chain joins TRBV28 and TRBJ2-5, with D maybe TRBD2 (6 bases). The TCR comes from a human donor who had recovered from COVID-19. This CDR3 reads CASSPAGPPQETQYF. The CDR3 bases are TGTGCCAGCAGTCCAGCGGGTCCTCCCCAAGAGACCCAGTACTTC.